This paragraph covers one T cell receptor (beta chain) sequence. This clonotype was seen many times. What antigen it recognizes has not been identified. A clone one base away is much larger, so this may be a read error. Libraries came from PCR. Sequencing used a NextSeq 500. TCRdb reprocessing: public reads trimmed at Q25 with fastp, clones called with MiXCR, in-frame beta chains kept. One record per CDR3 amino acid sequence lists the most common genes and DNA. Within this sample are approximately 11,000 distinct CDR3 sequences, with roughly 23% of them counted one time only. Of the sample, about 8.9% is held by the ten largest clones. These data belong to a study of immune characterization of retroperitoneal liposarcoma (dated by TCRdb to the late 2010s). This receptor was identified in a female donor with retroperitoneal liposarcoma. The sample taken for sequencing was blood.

The sequenced DNA is TGTGCCAGCAGTGAGGTTCACGGGACTAACTACAATGAGCAGTACTTC. The resulting protein is CASSEVHGTNYNEQYF. Recombination connected TRBV6-1 to TRBJ2-5, and TRBD2 matches 7 of the central bases. CDR1 and CDR2 are drawn from the germline V gene: MNHNS, SASEGT. Spanning cysteine to phenylalanine, the CDR3 consists of 16 amino acids. Of the read, only the CDR3 DNA is kept; its 48 bases are in frame from base 1. The junction shows trimming of 3 bases on V and 11 bases on J, and the gene matches do not reach 18 bases of it.